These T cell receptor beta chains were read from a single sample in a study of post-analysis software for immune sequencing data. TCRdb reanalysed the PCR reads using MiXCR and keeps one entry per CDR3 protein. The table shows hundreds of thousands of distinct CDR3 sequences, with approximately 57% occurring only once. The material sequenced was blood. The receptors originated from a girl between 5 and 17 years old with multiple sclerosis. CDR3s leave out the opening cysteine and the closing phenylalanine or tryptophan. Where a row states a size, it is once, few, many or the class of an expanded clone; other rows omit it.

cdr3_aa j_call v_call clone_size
GSGQGRTDTQY TRBJ2-3 TRBV29-1 few
SVERGGGANSYNEQF TRBJ2-1 TRBV29-1 -
ASSVDGVDTYGCT TRBJ1-2 TRBV9 -
SARSDREGGYT TRBJ1-2 TRBV20-1 once
ASSLGDKADDNEQF TRBJ2-1 TRBV7-9 -
ASSQRKNTGELF TRBJ2-2 TRBV4-1 -
ASSLRSGGLSYEQY TRBJ2-7 TRBV7-3 -
ASSPTSGTSYEQY TRBJ2-7 TRBV5-1 -
ASSHRPGAGQETQY TRBJ2-5 TRBV3-1 few
ASSGVGSSSGEQY TRBJ2-7 TRBV3-1 few
ASRQTDQGTQY TRBJ2-3 TRBV4-2 -
ASSFLAGEGNEQF TRBJ2-1 TRBV9 once
ASSLAGPGTAPYGYT TRBJ1-2 TRBV5-1 -
ASKDRQNTEAF TRBJ1-1 TRBV10-1 once
ASSPATGAYEQY TRBJ2-7 TRBV18 few
ASSSQGRDTEAF TRBJ1-1 TRBV5-1 -
ASTLRNEQF TRBJ2-1 TRBV5-1 -
SARKGASKTQY - TRBV20-1 -
ASSLSVALANT TRBJ1-2 TRBV7-9 -
ASSPVPGGETQY TRBJ2-5 TRBV7-3 -
SASTGSSCEQY TRBJ2-7 TRBV29-1 -
SATRQGADLNEQY TRBJ2-7 TRBV20-1 once
ASSEQGASYEQY TRBJ2-7 TRBV2 -
ASSPLAEGFEQY TRBJ2-7 TRBV7-6 few